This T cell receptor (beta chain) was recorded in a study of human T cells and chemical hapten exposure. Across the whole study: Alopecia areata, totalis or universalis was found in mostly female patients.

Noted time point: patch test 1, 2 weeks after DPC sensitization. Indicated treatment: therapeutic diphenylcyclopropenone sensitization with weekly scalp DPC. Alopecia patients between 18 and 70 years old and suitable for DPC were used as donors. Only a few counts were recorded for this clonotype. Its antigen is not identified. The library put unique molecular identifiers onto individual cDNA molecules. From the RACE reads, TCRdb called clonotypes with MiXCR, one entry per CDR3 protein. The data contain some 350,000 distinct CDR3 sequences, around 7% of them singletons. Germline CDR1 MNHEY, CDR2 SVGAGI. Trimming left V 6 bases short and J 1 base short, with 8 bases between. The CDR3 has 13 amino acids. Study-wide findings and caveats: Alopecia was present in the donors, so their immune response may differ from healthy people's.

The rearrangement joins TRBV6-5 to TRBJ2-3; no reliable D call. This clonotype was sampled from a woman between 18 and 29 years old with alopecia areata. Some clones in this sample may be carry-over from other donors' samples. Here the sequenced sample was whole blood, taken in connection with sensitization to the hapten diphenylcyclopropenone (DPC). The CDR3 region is CASRVAGTDTQYF. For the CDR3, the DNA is TGTGCCAGCAGGGTGGCGGGCACAGATACGCAGTATTTT.